Listed below are T cell receptor beta chains from one sample, sequenced in a study of blood T cells in healthy people across ages. TCRdb passed the 5' RACE reads through MiXCR, listing each CDR3 protein once. The sample has over a million distinct CDR3 sequences; over 35% are singletons. Specimen: blood. The receptors were sampled from a woman aged 55-69 years in good health. CDR3s include the opening cysteine and the closing phenylalanine or tryptophan. Each record gives: CDR3 protein, CDR3 DNA, clone size, D gene, V gene, J gene. D genes are given only for firm matches. The size entry is marked missing in some rows and otherwise reads once, few, many or a size class.

cdr3_aa: CSVGTNEKLFF
cdr3_nt: TGCAGCGTTGGGACTAATGAAAAACTGTTTTTT
clone_size: few
d_call: -
v_call: TRBV29-1
j_call: TRBJ1-4

cdr3_aa: CAISPAGTGAYNEQYF
cdr3_nt: TGTGCCATCAGCCCCGCCGGGACAGGGGCCTACAATGAGCAGTACTTC
clone_size: -
d_call: TRBD1
v_call: TRBV10-3
j_call: TRBJ2-5

cdr3_aa: CASSVSHTYGYTF
cdr3_nt: TGTGCCAGCAGTGTATCGCACACCTATGGCTACACCTTC
clone_size: few
d_call: -
v_call: TRBV27
j_call: TRBJ1-2

cdr3_aa: CASSQEIPALAGTDTQYF
cdr3_nt: TGCGCCAGCAGCCAAGAGATCCCCGCCCTAGCGGGCACAGATACGCAGTATTTT
clone_size: -
d_call: TRBD2
v_call: TRBV4-1
j_call: TRBJ2-3

cdr3_aa: CASSPGLAVSYNEQFF
cdr3_nt: TGTGCCAGCAGCCCCGGACTAGCGGTCTCCTACAATGAGCAGTTCTTC
clone_size: few
d_call: TRBD2
v_call: TRBV9
j_call: TRBJ2-1

cdr3_aa: CASSFPEGTSLNEQFF
cdr3_nt: TGTGCCAGCAGCTTTCCCGAAGGTACCAGCCTTAATGAGCAGTTCTTC
clone_size: few
d_call: -
v_call: TRBV7-9
j_call: TRBJ2-1

cdr3_aa: CASSAVAGGPHEQFF
cdr3_nt: TGTGCCAGCAGCGCTGTAGCGGGAGGGCCCCATGAGCAGTTCTTC
clone_size: -
d_call: TRBD2
v_call: TRBV9
j_call: TRBJ2-1

cdr3_aa: CSVFTEGRNTEAFF
cdr3_nt: TGCAGCGTCTTTACGGAGGGTCGGAACACTGAAGCTTTCTTT
clone_size: -
d_call: -
v_call: TRBV29-1
j_call: TRBJ1-1

cdr3_aa: CASSYSVRSGIHEQFF
cdr3_nt: TGTGCCAGCAGTTACTCGGTTCGTAGCGGGATTCATGAGCAGTTCTTC
clone_size: -
d_call: TRBD2
v_call: TRBV6-7
j_call: TRBJ2-1

cdr3_aa: CASSPRRGYEQFF
cdr3_nt: TGTGCCAGCAGCCCGAGACGAGGGTATGAGCAGTTCTTC
clone_size: few
d_call: -
v_call: TRBV7-2
j_call: TRBJ2-1

cdr3_aa: CASTSSGLEQFF
cdr3_nt: TGTGCCAGTACTTCCTCAGGGCTGGAGCAGTTCTTC
clone_size: -
d_call: -
v_call: TRBV19
j_call: TRBJ2-1

cdr3_aa: CASSTTGTSLDEQFF
cdr3_nt: TGTGCCAGCAGCACGACCGGGACTAGCCTCGATGAGCAGTTCTTC
clone_size: -
d_call: TRBD2
v_call: TRBV28
j_call: TRBJ2-1

cdr3_aa: CASSSQGGQLQETQYF
cdr3_nt: TGTGCCAGCAGCTCCCAGGGGGGGCAGCTTCAAGAGACCCAGTACTTC
clone_size: -
d_call: -
v_call: TRBV7-9
j_call: TRBJ2-5

cdr3_aa: CSAPRLAANTGELFF
cdr3_nt: TGCAGTGCTCCCCGACTAGCGGCGAACACCGGGGAGCTGTTTTTT
clone_size: -
d_call: TRBD2
v_call: TRBV20-1
j_call: TRBJ2-2

cdr3_aa: CSARGVSGSGSYNEQFF
cdr3_nt: TGCAGTGCTAGAGGGGTTAGCGGGAGCGGATCCTACAATGAGCAGTTCTTC
clone_size: few
d_call: TRBD2
v_call: TRBV20-1
j_call: TRBJ2-1

cdr3_aa: CATSTTSGSGYNEQYF
cdr3_nt: TGTGCCACCAGCACGACTAGCGGGAGCGGATACAATGAGCAGTACTTC
clone_size: -
d_call: TRBD2
v_call: TRBV15
j_call: TRBJ2-7

cdr3_aa: CASSLRGPGTSGYNEQFF
cdr3_nt: TGTGCCAGCAGCTTACGGGGGCCCGGGACTAGCGGCTACAATGAGCAGTTCTTC
clone_size: -
d_call: TRBD2
v_call: TRBV7-2
j_call: TRBJ2-1

cdr3_aa: CASSQSQLRGPDTQYF
cdr3_nt: TGCGCCAGCAGCCAAAGTCAACTGCGCGGCCCAGATACGCAGTATTTT
clone_size: -
d_call: -
v_call: TRBV4-1
j_call: TRBJ2-3

cdr3_aa: CSARPGLLSSYEQYF
cdr3_nt: TGCAGTGCTAGACCCGGACTCCTGAGCTCCTACGAGCAGTACTTC
clone_size: -
d_call: -
v_call: TRBV20-1
j_call: TRBJ2-7

cdr3_aa: CASSLGLAGGPNNGQFF
cdr3_nt: TGTGCCAGCAGTTTAGGACTAGCGGGAGGGCCTAACAATGGGCAGTTCTTC
clone_size: -
d_call: TRBD2
v_call: TRBV12-3/TRBV12-4
j_call: TRBJ2-1

cdr3_aa: CASSVDRSSTDTQYF
cdr3_nt: TGTGCCAGCAGTGTGGACAGAAGTAGCACAGATACGCAGTATTTT
clone_size: -
d_call: -
v_call: TRBV27
j_call: TRBJ2-3

cdr3_aa: CASSPQTGGTYGYTF
cdr3_nt: TGTGCCAGCAGCCCTCAGACAGGGGGCACTTATGGCTACACCTTC
clone_size: few
d_call: TRBD1
v_call: TRBV3-1
j_call: TRBJ1-2

cdr3_aa: CSALAGLNTGELFF
cdr3_nt: TGCAGTGCTCTAGCGGGACTCAACACCGGGGAGCTGTTTTTT
clone_size: -
d_call: TRBD2
v_call: TRBV20-1
j_call: TRBJ2-2

cdr3_aa: CASSYTAAQYF
cdr3_nt: TGTGCCAGCAGTTACACGGCGGCCCAGTACTTC
clone_size: -
d_call: -
v_call: TRBV6-2/TRBV6-3
j_call: TRBJ2-5

cdr3_aa: CASSLQVWGGSYNEQFF
cdr3_nt: TGTGCCAGCAGCTTGCAAGTGTGGGGTGGCTCCTACAATGAGCAGTTCTTC
clone_size: once
d_call: -
v_call: TRBV5-5
j_call: TRBJ2-1

cdr3_aa: CASSQASQVFSGANVLTF
cdr3_nt: TGTGCCAGCAGCCAAGCTTCTCAGGTCTTCTCTGGGGCCAACGTCCTGACTTTC
clone_size: -
d_call: -
v_call: TRBV3-1
j_call: TRBJ2-6

cdr3_aa: CASSQLAGYYEQYF
cdr3_nt: TGTGCCAGCAGTCAGCTAGCGGGATACTACGAGCAGTACTTC
clone_size: -
d_call: TRBD2
v_call: TRBV28
j_call: TRBJ2-7

cdr3_aa: CASSQLGGETQYF
cdr3_nt: TGTGCCAGCAGCCAACTCGGCGGAGAGACCCAGTACTTC
clone_size: -
d_call: -
v_call: TRBV27
j_call: TRBJ2-5

cdr3_aa: CASRPAPGQGPHEQFF
cdr3_nt: TGTGCCAGCAGACCGGCCCCGGGACAGGGGCCCCATGAGCAGTTCTTC
clone_size: once
d_call: TRBD1
v_call: TRBV12-3/TRBV12-4
j_call: TRBJ2-1

cdr3_aa: CASSQDPTGFTTDTQYF
cdr3_nt: TGCGCCAGCAGCCAAGACCCGACAGGGTTTACAACAGATACGCAGTATTTT
clone_size: -
d_call: TRBD1
v_call: TRBV4-1
j_call: TRBJ2-3

cdr3_aa: CASSLAGPPYNEQFF
cdr3_nt: TGTGCCAGCAGCTTAGCGGGGCCCCCCTACAATGAGCAGTTCTTC
clone_size: -
d_call: -
v_call: TRBV11-2
j_call: TRBJ2-1

cdr3_aa: CSARGLAGRNEQFF
cdr3_nt: TGCAGTGCTAGGGGACTAGCGGGACGGAATGAGCAGTTCTTC
clone_size: -
d_call: TRBD2
v_call: TRBV20-1
j_call: TRBJ2-1

cdr3_aa: CSARDWGGPSYEQYF
cdr3_nt: TGCAGTGCTAGAGATTGGGGAGGGCCCTCCTACGAGCAGTACTTC
clone_size: -
d_call: TRBD2
v_call: TRBV20-1
j_call: TRBJ2-7

cdr3_aa: CASSYQGTGANVLTF
cdr3_nt: TGTGCCAGCAGTTACCAAGGTACTGGGGCCAACGTCCTGACTTTC
clone_size: few
d_call: -
v_call: TRBV6-6
j_call: TRBJ2-6

cdr3_aa: CASSSRDRGNEQYF
cdr3_nt: TGTGCCAGCAGCTCCCGGGACAGGGGAAACGAGCAGTACTTC
clone_size: -
d_call: TRBD1
v_call: TRBV9
j_call: TRBJ2-7

cdr3_aa: CASSTRSGSANYGYTF
cdr3_nt: TGTGCCAGCAGCACCCGATCGGGATCAGCTAACTATGGCTACACCTTC
clone_size: few
d_call: -
v_call: TRBV7-9
j_call: TRBJ1-2

cdr3_aa: CSVERGGGNTEAFF
cdr3_nt: TGCAGCGTTGAAAGAGGGGGAGGGAACACTGAAGCTTTCTTT
clone_size: -
d_call: -
v_call: TRBV29-1
j_call: TRBJ1-1

cdr3_aa: CASSFWGATNEKLFF
cdr3_nt: TGTGCCAGCAGCTTTTGGGGAGCAACTAATGAAAAACTGTTTTTT
clone_size: -
d_call: -
v_call: TRBV11-2
j_call: TRBJ1-4

cdr3_aa: CSAQRPQGAYYEQYF
cdr3_nt: TGCAGTGCACAAAGGCCACAGGGGGCCTACTACGAGCAGTACTTC
clone_size: few
d_call: TRBD1
v_call: TRBV20-1
j_call: TRBJ2-7

cdr3_aa: CASSLPGAYNEQFF
cdr3_nt: TGTGCCAGCAGTTTACCGGGAGCCTACAATGAGCAGTTCTTC
clone_size: -
d_call: -
v_call: TRBV12-3/TRBV12-4
j_call: TRBJ2-1

cdr3_aa: CSARAGLATYYEQYF
cdr3_nt: TGCAGTGCTAGAGCAGGGCTAGCGACCTATTACGAGCAGTACTTC
clone_size: few
d_call: -
v_call: TRBV20-1
j_call: TRBJ2-7

cdr3_aa: CASSPGLGGAVTYEQYF
cdr3_nt: TGTGCCAGCAGCCCAGGGCTCGGGGGCGCAGTTACCTACGAGCAGTACTTC
clone_size: -
d_call: -
v_call: TRBV7-6
j_call: TRBJ2-7

cdr3_aa: CASSPEQADTQYF
cdr3_nt: TGTGCCAGCAGTCCCGAGCAAGCAGATACGCAGTATTTT
clone_size: few
d_call: -
v_call: TRBV12-3/TRBV12-4
j_call: TRBJ2-3

cdr3_aa: CASSSTGGRYEQYF
cdr3_nt: TGTGCCAGCAGCTCGACAGGGGGCAGGTACGAGCAGTACTTC
clone_size: once
d_call: TRBD1
v_call: TRBV11-2
j_call: TRBJ2-7

cdr3_aa: CASSDRPPYEQYF
cdr3_nt: TGTGCCAGCAGTGATCGCCCCCCCTACGAGCAGTACTTC
clone_size: few
d_call: -
v_call: TRBV2
j_call: TRBJ2-7

cdr3_aa: CSARFRKGYAYF
cdr3_nt: TGCAGTGCTAGGTTCAGAAAGGGGTACGCGTATTTT
clone_size: -
d_call: -
v_call: TRBV20-1
j_call: TRBJ2-3

cdr3_aa: CASSPGRDRGRDEQFF
cdr3_nt: TGTGCCAGCAGCCCAGGCCGGGACAGGGGGCGCGATGAGCAGTTCTTC
clone_size: -
d_call: TRBD1
v_call: TRBV4-2
j_call: TRBJ2-1

cdr3_aa: CASSLVDRGYGYTF
cdr3_nt: TGTGCCAGCAGCTTAGTGGACAGGGGCTATGGCTACACCTTC
clone_size: -
d_call: TRBD1
v_call: TRBV7-2
j_call: TRBJ1-2

cdr3_aa: CASSQAQGWGEKLFF
cdr3_nt: TGCGCCAGCAGCCAAGCACAGGGATGGGGTGAAAAACTGTTTTTT
clone_size: -
d_call: -
v_call: TRBV4-1
j_call: TRBJ1-4

cdr3_aa: CSVVVASGSYEQYF
cdr3_nt: TGCAGCGTTGTGGTGGCTAGCGGGAGTTACGAGCAGTACTTC
clone_size: -
d_call: TRBD2
v_call: TRBV29-1
j_call: TRBJ2-7

cdr3_aa: CASSYSTLGEQFF
cdr3_nt: TGTGCCAGCAGTTACTCGACGTTAGGTGAGCAGTTCTTC
clone_size: -
d_call: -
v_call: TRBV6-6
j_call: TRBJ2-1

cdr3_aa: CASSSGTGGLDTQYF
cdr3_nt: TGTGCCAGCAGCTCCGGGACAGGGGGCCTAGATACGCAGTATTTT
clone_size: -
d_call: TRBD1
v_call: TRBV7-9
j_call: TRBJ2-3

cdr3_aa: CASKRYATNEKLFF
cdr3_nt: TGTGCCAGCAAGCGATATGCAACTAATGAAAAACTGTTTTTT
clone_size: -
d_call: -
v_call: TRBV11-2
j_call: TRBJ1-4